The clone carrying this T cell receptor (beta chain) was found many times. This sample was taken from a study of T cells in Graves' hyperthyroidism and ophthalmopathy. Authors of the study amplified TCR beta CDR3 regions from RNA transcripts. Carried out on the TCR CDR3, a first-round RT-PCR used the HTBI primer set. From the multiplex PCR reads, TCRdb called clonotypes with MiXCR, one entry per CDR3 protein. The sample lists roughly 350,000 distinct CDR3 sequences; roughly 15% were seen once. At least 3 on the Clinical Activity Score was recorded for ophthalmopathy patients, who also had NOSPECS grade at least 4 and duration under 3 months. Uncontrolled infection, other autoimmune disease, pregnancy or lactation excluded patients. This CDR3 comprises 16 residues. In germline, CDR1 is SQVTM, CDR2 ANQGSEA. The ends were cut back, 2 bases at V and 2 bases at J, with 16 bases in the middle.

The receptor's source is a woman in her thirties with Graves' ophthalmopathy. Sequenced: blood. This chain connects TRBV29-1 to TRBJ1-5; tentative D call: TRBD1 (5 bases). The CDR3 region has the DNA TGCAGCGTTGAAACCCAGGGTTTGCGTGGCAATCAGCCCCAGCATTTT. Protein product: CSVETQGLRGNQPQHF.